Below are 16 T cell receptor beta chains sequenced from a single sample in a study of PD-L1 blockade in urothelial cancer. The protocol was immunoSEQ multiplex PCR, while the TCRdb copy is restricted to in-frame clones and leaves out a portion. The sample lists tens of thousands of clones; more than 70% were seen once. The time point: pretreatment peripheral blood. Sequencing used PBMCs, obtained around atezolizumab (anti-PD-L1) treatment. Every receptor here comes from a man aged 60 to 69 with urothelial cancer.

The chain recombines TRBV7-3 with TRBJ2-1, with 11 bases that match TRBD2. The CDR3 length is 16 residues. With V trimmed by 6 bases and J by 2 bases, 6 bases remained unmatched. Germline V gene lookup returns CDR1 SGHTA and CDR2 FQGTGA. CDR3 DNA: TGTGCCAGCAGTTTATCGACTAGCGGGACCTACAATGAGCAGTTCTTC. Its protein product is CASSLSTSGTYNEQFF.

The chain carries TRBV7-9 and TRBJ2-7, with TRBD1 identical over 9 bases. Per the germline V gene, CDR1 is SEHNR and CDR2 is FQNEAQ (reference sequence). This CDR3 has 14 amino acids. The V and J ends lost 5 bases and 5 bases, in that order; junction bases with no gene match: 7. The CDR3 bases are TGTGCCAGCAGCCCCGGACAGGGGTACAACGAGCAGTACTTC. It encodes CASSPGQGYNEQYF.

The chain carries TRBV27 and TRBJ2-7; a possible D gene is TRBD1 (6 bases). CDR3 length: 13 amino acids. Germline V gene lookup returns CDR1 MNHEY and CDR2 SMNVEV (reference sequence). V was clipped by 6 bases and J by 2 bases, with 11 bases between them. CDR3 amino acids: CASRDSGTYEQYF. CDR3 in DNA: TGTGCCAGCAGGGACAGCGGTACCTACGAGCAGTACTTC.

The rearrangement joins TRBV4-2 to TRBJ2-7; TRBD1 matches at 11 bases. The CDR3 is 16 residues long. After removal of 2 bases from V and 4 bases from J, the junction contained 7 bases not matched to a gene. Per the germline V gene, CDR1 is LGHNA and CDR2 is YNFKEQ. This CDR3 is CASSQPGTGGAYEQYF. The CDR3 coding sequence is TGTGCCAGCAGCCAACCCGGGACAGGGGGTGCATACGAGCAGTACTTC.

The V gene is TRBV10-1, the J gene TRBJ2-5; 8 bases are a match to TRBD2. The V segment lost 4 bases and the J segment 3 bases; nucleotides outside the gene matches: 4. The CDR3 is 14 residues long. CDR1 and CDR2 (germline): WNHNN, SYGVQD (reference sequence). DNA for the CDR3: TGCGCCAGCAGTGCGGCGGGAGGAGAAGAGACCCAGTACTTC. This gives the protein CASSAAGGEETQYF.

J is TRBJ1-4 and V is TRBV6-5; D not certain. The germline CDR1 and CDR2 sequences are MNHEY and SVGAGI. V lost 0 bases and J 0 bases, leaving 8 bases between the germline ends. The CDR3 extends over 16 amino acids. CDR3: CASSYSSFATNEKLFF. The CDR3 coding sequence is TGTGCCAGCAGTTACTCGTCCTTCGCAACTAATGAAAAACTGTTTTTT.

The rearrangement uses TRBV28 and TRBJ1-5; D is possibly TRBD1 (6 bases). The CDR3 spans 17 residues. With 8 bases removed from V and 4 bases from J, the gap between germline ends came to 24 bases. Germline V gene data show CDR1 as MDHEN and CDR2 as SYDVKM. Here the CDR3 reads CASGYQGPTGGNQPQHF. CDR3 sequence (DNA): TGTGCCAGCGGATACCAGGGACCGACAGGCGGGAATCAGCCCCAGCATTTT.

The chain recombines TRBV5-1 with TRBJ2-1; a possible D gene is TRBD1 (6 bases). V was cut by 4 bases and J by 10 bases, with 15 bases left in between. Germline CDR1 and CDR2: SGHRS and YFSETQ. This CDR3 spans 13 amino acids. CDR3 sequence: CASSVRGVGEQFF. The DNA for the CDR3 is TGCGCCAGCAGCGTCAGGGGAGTTGGGGAGCAGTTCTTC.

This chain connects TRBV7-6 to TRBJ2-5; a possible D gene is TRBD2 (5 bases). This CDR3 has 15 amino acids. From germline, CDR1 is SGHVS and CDR2 FNYEAQ. The V end was cut by 1 base, the J end by 5 bases, with 14 bases between. CDR3 in DNA: TGTGCCAGCAGCTTAGTGGTGGACTTGGGCGAGACCCAGTACTTC. This sequence encodes CASSLVVDLGETQYF.

The chain joins TRBV6-5 to TRBJ1-1; D is perhaps TRBD1 (5 bases). There are 14 residues in the CDR3. CDR1 is MNHEY, CDR2 SVGAGI, per germline. The V gene lost 4 bases and the J gene lost 7 bases, with 16 bases spanning the gap. As DNA, the CDR3 is TGTGCCAGCAGTTTCGGACAAGTGGGGCGTGAAGCTTTCTTT. Translation: CASSFGQVGREAFF.

This sequence joins TRBV11-3 and TRBJ2-7; unclear D gene. Germline-derived CDR1 and CDR2 are SGHNT and YENEEA. The V end was cut by 6 bases, the J end by 3 bases, with 9 bases between. CDR3 size: 12 residues. The CDR3 nucleotides are TGTGCCAGCAGTCTGACTGTCTACGAGCAGTACTTC. This codes for CASSLTVYEQYF.

V usage is TRBV18 and J usage is TRBJ1-1, with D unclear. CDR3 length: 12 residues. CDR1 KGHSH and CDR2 LQKENI come from the germline V gene. V was pared by 8 bases and J by 7 bases, with 14 bases between. The CDR3: CASRIPPGEAFF. The CDR3 nucleotides are TGTGCCAGCCGAATTCCCCCGGGTGAAGCTTTCTTT.

V gene TRBV18 combines with J gene TRBJ2-2; TRBD2 aligns across 9 bases. The germline CDR1 and CDR2 sequences are KGHSH and LQKENI. V shed 1 base, J shed 1 base, and the junction held 7 bases outside the gene matches. The CDR3 has 18 amino acids. DNA of the CDR3: TGTGCCAGCTCACCACAGAATCCGACTAGCGGGAACACCGGGGAGCTGTTTTTT. This codes for CASSPQNPTSGNTGELFF.

This clone was counted between two and nine times. The chain uses TRBV30 and TRBJ1-1; the D is unclear. The CDR3 is 13 amino acids. V was cut by 4 bases and J by 0 bases, with 9 bases left in between. Per germline, CDR1 GTSNPN and CDR2 SVGIG (reference sequence). CDR3: CAWKEVLNTEAFF. Here the CDR3 DNA reads TGTGCCTGGAAGGAGGTCTTGAACACTGAAGCTTTCTTT.

V usage is TRBV11-3 and J usage is TRBJ2-1; D gene unclear. CDR1 and CDR2 (germline): SGHNT, YENEEA. The V end was cut by 2 bases, the J end by 8 bases, with 10 bases between. The CDR3 is 13 amino acids. The CDR3 coding sequence is TGTGCCAGCAGCTTATCTAGGCCTTATGAGCAGTTCTTC. Its protein is CASSLSRPYEQFF.

The chain links TRBV7-2 to TRBJ1-3; D gene ambiguous. The CDR3 is 17 residues long. Germline V lookup: CDR1 SGHTA, CDR2 FQGNSA. V lost 4 bases and J lost 4, with 20 bases in between. The CDR3 spells CASSSRRTYSQGNTIYF. DNA of the CDR3: TGTGCCAGCAGCTCTAGGCGCACTTACTCCCAGGGAAACACCATATATTTT.